One T cell receptor beta chain is described in this entry. Which antigen it targets is not known. Base-call qualities are not available, and no considerably larger clone is one nucleotide away. The CDR3, cysteine through phenylalanine, is 15 amino acids long. Only the CDR3 DNA stays, 45 bases, in frame from base 1. The germline V gene supplies CDR1 SGHDT and CDR2 YYEEEE. V gives up 3 bases and J gives up 5 bases, and the segment between their germline ends measures 17 bases. The source of the sample is a study of OX40 agonist ivuxolimab in advanced cancers. In the study overall: Ivuxolimab was an agonistic, fully human IgG2 monoclonal antibody directed against OX40 (CD134), a costimulatory receptor. Intravenous ivuxolimab was administered to patients every 2 weeks at six dose levels: 0.01, 0.1, 0.3, 1.5, 3 and 10 mg/kg. Of the approximately 54 patients in dose escalation, about 20 had hepatocellular carcinoma, about 15 had melanoma, 9 had renal cell carcinoma and 9 had head and neck cancer. A male proportion of under 85% and a mean age of 60 years, ranging from about 23 to 79, were recorded for the dose-escalation cohort. Patients were allowed to have had prior anti-PD-1, anti-PD-L1 or anti-CTLA-4 therapy, and 30% to 40% of the dose-escalation patients had been treated with checkpoint inhibitors. Partial responses were achieved by three dose-escalation patients, of whom one had hepatocellular carcinoma and two had cutaneous melanoma. The point of sequencing TCRbeta in the periphery was to test whether ivuxolimab changed TCR sequence diversity and drove clonal T-cell expansion. The paper covers the monotherapy dose-escalation part of the phase I ivuxolimab trial, which included N ≈ 54 patients. Beyond this particular receptor, the publication reports: Antigen specificity was not determined for the clonally expanded peripheral T cells. In partial responders in the 0.1-3.0 mg/kg groups, normalized peripheral clonal expansion was found to be among the lowest, especially among CD8+ T cells. Low levels of normalized T-cell clonal expansion were also seen in some nonresponding patients. On average, CD8+ T cells showed more expanded clones than CD4+ T cells after ivuxolimab. At doses of 0.1 to 3.0 mg/kg, clonal expansion of both CD4+ and CD8+ blood T cells was observed from baseline to week 6.

To sequence the TCRbeta CDR3 region, genomic DNA was isolated from the sorted cells. The immunoSEQ Assay was used to sequence the TCRbeta CDR3 regions. Sourced from immuneACCESS, this table was stored by TCRdb with only in-frame sequences that have V and J called. A share of the clones is absent; for the studies checked, an unresolved V gene accounts for under half, and the remainder has no known explanation. Counted in this sample were over 30,000 clones; 79% of them appeared once. The top ten clonotypes cover approximately 14% of the sample. Patients with a history of autoimmune disease or receiving systemic immunosuppression were excluded from the trial. In every dose cohort, peripheral blood was drawn for TCR sequencing at baseline, cycle 4 day 1, and cycle 7 day 1. The samples were taken from a phase I, first-in-human, multicenter, open-label dose-escalation trial of ivuxolimab. The trial enrolled adults with locally advanced or metastatic head and neck squamous cell, hepatocellular, melanoma or renal cell carcinoma. CD4+ and CD8+ T cells were sorted separately from peripheral blood before TCR sequencing.

The rearranged chain carries TRBV5-6 and TRBJ1-1; TRBD1 is perhaps the D gene, given 5 matching bases. Sequenced material: CD4+ or CD8+ T cells sorted from blood, taken in a trial of the OX40 agonist ivuxolimab. The source of this sequence is an adult with an advanced solid tumor such as melanoma, head and neck, liver or kidney cancer. The CDR3 sequence is CASSYRAPGGTEAFF. The nucleotides read TGTGCCAGCAGCTACCGGGCCCCCGGGGGGACTGAAGCTTTCTTT.